This TCR beta chain was recovered during a study of cytomegalovirus exposure and HLA in healthy donors. Findings and limits, study-wide: Segments of the TCR beta V type were, in most cases, productive about 87% or about 30% of the time in an earlier analysis.

The PCR made use of 60 Vbeta and 13 Jbeta primers. Sequencing used immunoSEQ multiplex PCR; TCRdb keeps in-frame clones, though not all of them. The profile shows about 190,000 clones, more than 65% of them singletons. This clone turned up a few times. Its antigen is unidentified. The CDR3 spans 15 residues. Germline V gene sequence: CDR1 SEHNR, CDR2 FQNEAQ (reference sequence). The V gene lost 1 base and the J gene lost 0 bases, with 7 bases spanning the gap. The rearrangement uses TRBV7-9 and TRBJ1-3; no reliable D call. This clonotype was sampled from a man over 45 in good health and CMV-seronegative. Sequencing used PBMCs. In nucleotides, the CDR3 is TGTGCCAGCAGCTTAGTTCCAGACTCTGGAAACACCATATATTTT. It encodes CASSLVPDSGNTIYF.